Shown below are 10 T cell receptor beta chains from a single sample sequenced in a study of control samples from healthy donors and cancer patients. The repertoire was sequenced with immunoSEQ multiplex PCR; TCRdb's copy has only in-frame clones and lacks some. The repertoire holds about 89,000 clones, with approximately 86% as singletons. The specimen sequenced was blood. These receptors were collected from a young man in good health.

The chain uses TRBV7-3 and TRBJ2-3; D gene ambiguous. Germline V lookup: CDR1 SGHTA, CDR2 FQGTGA. V was clipped by 0 bases and J by 0 bases, with 7 bases between them. The CDR3 runs 15 residues. The CDR3 bases are TGTGCCAGCAGCTTAACAGGGCGAAGCACAGATACGCAGTATTTT. Amino acids: CASSLTGRSTDTQYF. The full variable domain, in which reference TRBV7-3 and TRBJ2-3 provide the parts outside the CDR3, is GAGVSQTPSNKVTEKGKYVELRCDPISGHTALYWYRQSLGQGPEFLIYFQGTGAADDSGLPNDRFFAVRPEGSVSTLKIQRTERGDSAVYLCASSLTGRSTDTQYFGPGTRLTVL.

CDR3 amino acids: CASSSSGDEQFF. The CDR3 region has the DNA TGTGCCAGCAGCTCTAGCGGGGACGAGCAGTTCTTC. The rearrangement joins TRBV7-3 to TRBJ2-1; TRBD2 matches 9 bases. The CDR3 runs to 12 residues. Germline trimming cut 4 bases from V and 10 bases from J; bases unmatched to any gene: 2. The germline gives CDR1 SGHTA, CDR2 FQGTGA.

This clone was seen a single time. The chain carries TRBV5-4 and TRBJ1-2, with D possibly TRBD1 on 5 matching bases. The V gene's germline CDR1 is SGHNT and CDR2 YYREEE (reference sequence). Trimming stripped 0 bases from V and 6 bases from J, with 15 bases between. There are 15 residues in the CDR3. The CDR3 DNA reads TGTGCCAGCAGCTTGGCCGGGGTTGTAGGGGATGGCTACACCTTC. As protein: CASSLAGVVGDGYTF.

The rearrangement uses TRBV27 and TRBJ1-1, with a tentative D call TRBD1 (6 bases). V was cut by 5 bases and J by 10 bases, with 17 bases left in between. Germline lookup yields CDR1 MNHEY and CDR2 SMNVEV (reference sequence). The CDR3 runs 13 residues. DNA of the CDR3: TGTGCCAGCAGTCGATACAGGGCCGAAGGAGCTTTCTTT. Encoded protein: CASSRYRAEGAFF.

This chain uses TRBV20-1 with TRBJ2-7; D possibly matches TRBD1 or TRBD2 (5 bases each). Looked up from germline, CDR1 is DFQATT and CDR2 is SNEGSKA (reference sequence). Trimming pared 3 bases from V and 2 bases from J, leaving 5 bases between. The CDR3 sequence is 11 residues long. The CDR3, as DNA: TGCAGTGCTAGGGGGGCCTACGAGCAGTACTTC. Translating it yields CSARGAYEQYF.

The chain carries TRBV18 and TRBJ2-4; the match to TRBD2 covers 10 bases. Germline V gene data show CDR1 as KGHSH and CDR2 as LQKENI. The CDR3 is 16 residues long. J lost 7 bases, V lost 2 bases, and 8 bases had no gene match. The CDR3 protein is CASSPSSGGAGNIQYF. The CDR3 coding sequence is TGTGCCAGCTCACCATCCAGCGGGGGGGCCGGGAACATTCAGTACTTC.

J is TRBJ2-7 and V is TRBV21-1; the table's D gene call, TRBD1, was not cross checked with the DNA. TRBV21-1 counts as a pseudogene. The CDR3 is made up of 15 amino acids. CDR3 protein: CASSKNPQSSYEQYF. The CDR3 region has the DNA TGTGCCAGCAGCAAAAACCCACAGAGCTCCTACGAGCAGTACTTC.

As DNA, the CDR3 is TGCGCCAGCAGTTCCCAGGGGGCCGGGACAGATACGCAGTATTTT. Translating it yields CASSSQGAGTDTQYF. The chain joins TRBV10-2 to TRBJ2-3, with 8 bases that match TRBD1. J lost 3 bases, V lost 5 bases, and 7 bases had no gene match. This CDR3 region has 15 residues. The germline V gene encodes CDR1 WSHSY and CDR2 SAAADI.

This chain uses TRBV10-3 with TRBJ1-4; D possibly corresponds to TRBD1 (5 bases). CDR1 and CDR2 from the germline V gene are ENHRY and SYGVKD. The length of the CDR3 is 15 residues. V lost 4 bases and J 6 bases, leaving 15 bases between the germline ends. Here the CDR3 DNA reads TGTGCCATCAGTGGGTCGGGACTCCCGGATGAAAAACTGTTTTTT. This translates into CAISGSGLPDEKLFF.

The chain recombines TRBV2 with TRBJ2-7, with D perhaps given as TRBD1 or TRBD2 (6 bases each). The CDR3 sequence is 14 residues long. V lost 8 bases and J 7 bases, leaving 21 bases between the germline ends. Germline CDR1 reads SNHLY; CDR2 reads FYNNEI. CDR3 nucleotide sequence: TGTGCCAGCCGTATCCCGGGGGCCCCCCGGGAGCAGTACTTC. It translates to CASRIPGAPREQYF.